A single sample gave rise to the 5 T cell receptor beta chains below, sequenced in a study of T cell responses to AZD1222 COVID-19 vaccine. Repertoires were generated with immunoSEQ multiplex PCR, while TCRdb's copy carries only in-frame clones and drops some. The sample holds under 110,000 clones; roughly 90% are singletons and the top ten take around 5.1%. This sample comprised peripheral blood, obtained on day 0 of AZD1222 vaccination. The receptors derive from an adult in good health.

This chain connects TRBV24-1 to TRBJ2-7; 9 bases fit TRBD1. The germline gives CDR1 KGHDR, CDR2 SFDVKD. The J segment lost 6 bases and the V segment lost 0 bases, leaving 5 bases of the junction unmatched. There are 15 residues in the CDR3. CDR3 bases: TGTGCCACCAGTGATTTGGGGACAGGGTACGGCGAGCAGTACTTC. Amino acid sequence: CATSDLGTGYGEQYF.

The chain couples TRBV27 to TRBJ1-5; D gene uncertain. The V end lost 5 bases, the J end lost 2 bases, and 10 bases lay between the germline ends. CDR1 and CDR2 from the germline V gene are MNHEY and SMNVEV (reference sequence). The CDR3 is 14 residues long. This chain's CDR3 is CASSPSRGNQPQHF. The CDR3 nucleotides read TGTGCCAGCAGTCCCTCGAGGGGCAATCAGCCCCAGCATTTT.

This rearrangement joins TRBV1 to TRBJ2-1; the DNA was not used to check the table's D call, TRBD2. TRBV1 is assigned pseudogene status. The CDR3 runs to 16 residues. The CDR3 protein is CTSSQEEKRERYEQFF. CDR3 bases: TGCACCAGCAGCCAAGAAGAGAAGCGGGAGCGTTATGAGCAGTTCTTC.

J is TRBJ1-6 and V is TRBV6-5, with a tentative D call TRBD1 (6 bases). Trimming shortened V by 6 bases and J by 7 bases, and 16 bases separated the two germline ends. Per germline, CDR1 MNHEY and CDR2 SVGAGI. This CDR3 is 15 amino acids long. Written as DNA, the CDR3 is TGTGCCAGCAGCTATATGGAGGGGGTCAATTCACCCCTCCACTTT. This translates into CASSYMEGVNSPLHF.

This clone turned up a few times. This chain links TRBV10-3 with TRBJ2-3; unclear D gene. V shed 3 bases and J shed 1 base, with 11 bases lying between them. The germline CDR1 and CDR2 sequences are ENHRY and SYGVKD. This CDR3 spans 15 amino acids. The CDR3 loop is CAISEGNPGTDTQYF. In DNA form, the CDR3 reads TGTGCCATCAGTGAAGGGAACCCGGGCACAGATACGCAGTATTTT.